This is a list of T cell receptor beta chains from one sample in a study of molecular identifiers for immune sequencing clone quantification. TCRdb independently ran MiXCR on the PCR reads; one entry per CDR3 protein. The sample holds 15,000 to 20,000 distinct CDR3 sequences, under 25% seen once. Specimen: naive CD8+ T cells from blood, with Jurkat cell RNA spiked in. The receptors here all came from a human donor in good health. Some libraries in this study had Jurkat cell RNA spiked in. Each CDR3 is given with its conserved first and last residue. A D gene is named only where the DNA matches it firmly. Clone size is shown for a subset of rows, as once, few, many or a class of expanded clone.

>TRBJ2-2|TRBV27|TRBD2|few
CASRGLAGGPAGELFF
TGTGCCAGCAGGGGACTAGCGGGAGGGCCCGCCGGGGAGCTGTTTTTT
>TRBJ2-7|TRBV14|TRBD2|NA
CASSPLAGGYEQYF
TGTGCCAGCAGCCCACTAGCGGGAGGCTACGAGCAGTACTTC
>TRBJ2-2|TRBV6-2/TRBV6-3|TRBD2|NA
CASRERLAGITGELFF
TGTGCCAGCAGGGAGAGACTAGCGGGGATCACCGGGGAGCTGTTTTTT
>TRBJ2-1|TRBV29-1|TRBD2|few
CSVSSGPSSYNEQFF
TGCAGCGTTTCTAGCGGGCCCAGCTCCTACAATGAGCAGTTCTTC
>TRBJ1-2|TRBV9|NA|many
CASSVGGNYGYTF
TGTGCCAGCAGCGTAGGTGGGAACTATGGCTACACCTTC
>TRBJ2-3|TRBV12-3/TRBV12-4|NA|many
CASSRGDGTGVVTQYF
TGTGCCAGCAGCCGCGGTGACGGCACCGGGGTGGTTACGCAGTATTTT
>TRBJ1-2|TRBV9|TRBD1|NA
CASSPLGTAKGYTF
TGTGCCAGCAGCCCCCTCGGGACAGCCAAGGGCTACACCTTC
>TRBJ2-3|TRBV7-3|TRBD2|many
CASSLLPIAGVTDTQYF
TGTGCCAGCAGCTTACTCCCTATAGCGGGAGTGACAGATACGCAGTATTTT
>TRBJ2-3|TRBV19|NA|NA
CASSTSLSSLDTQYF
TGTGCCAGTAGTACGTCGCTGTCGTCGTTGGATACGCAGTATTTT
>TRBJ2-7|TRBV7-9|NA|many
CASSHRTLYEQYF
TGTGCCAGCAGCCACCGGACTCTATACGAGCAGTACTTC
>TRBJ1-4|TRBV7-9|NA|many
CASSFEPATNEKLFF
TGTGCCAGCAGCTTTGAACCTGCAACTAATGAAAAACTGTTTTTT
>TRBJ2-1|TRBV15|TRBD1|few
CAASLGQGSYNEQFF
TGTGCCGCCAGTCTGGGACAGGGTTCCTACAATGAGCAGTTCTTC
>TRBJ2-7|TRBV13|NA|many
CASSLAAGPSYEQYF
TGTGCCAGCAGCTTAGCGGCGGGCCCATCCTACGAGCAGTACTTC
>TRBJ2-1|TRBV25-1|TRBD2|many
CASSGELAGLYNEQFF
TGTGCCAGCAGTGGGGAGCTAGCGGGATTATACAATGAGCAGTTCTTC
>TRBJ1-6|TRBV20-1|NA|many
CSARGQHNSPLHF
TGCAGTGCCCGAGGACAGCATAATTCACCCCTCCACTTT
>TRBJ1-1|TRBV29-1|NA|many
CSVLTGSNTEAFF
TGCAGCGTTCTAACGGGGTCGAACACTGAAGCTTTCTTT
>TRBJ2-7|TRBV4-3|NA|many
CASSQASELPYEQYF
TGCGCCAGCAGCCAAGCCAGCGAACTACCCTACGAGCAGTACTTC
>TRBJ1-4|TRBV15|NA|NA
CATSSSVATNEKLFF
TGTGCCACCAGCAGCTCGGTTGCAACTAATGAAAAACTGTTTTTT
>TRBJ2-1|TRBV3-1|NA|NA
CASSLQGEQFF
TGTGCCAGCAGCCTACAGGGTGAGCAGTTCTTC
>TRBJ2-7|TRBV14|NA|many
CASSQDRPPGQYF
TGTGCCAGCAGCCAAGACAGGCCCCCTGGGCAGTACTTC
>TRBJ1-2|TRBV5-5|NA|many
CASSLVAISVYTF
TGTGCCAGCAGCTTGGTGGCCATATCGGTCTACACCTTC